These 6 T cell receptor beta chains came from one sample sequenced in a study of Graves' ophthalmopathy and Graves' hyperthyroidism (dated by TCRdb to 2017 to 2018). Sequencing instrument: Illumina HiSeq 2000. For repertoire sequencing, TCR beta CDR3 regions were amplified from RNA transcripts. A first-round RT-PCR used HTBI primers with the Qiagen OneStep RT-PCR kit, followed by a second-round multiplex PCR, size selection and purification. TCRdb reprocessed the public reads (quality trimming at Q25 with fastp, clone calling with MiXCR) and kept in-frame beta chains. A single entry per CDR3 protein holds the most common genes and DNA from its merged rows. The sample table contains roughly 300,000 distinct CDR3 sequences; only one count was recorded for roughly a sixth of them. The biggest ten clones account for roughly an eighth of the sample. The sample taken for sequencing was peripheral blood. The receptor set was obtained from an adult man with Graves' ophthalmopathy.

This clonotype showed up many times. The rearrangement links TRBV20-1 to TRBJ1-1, with D tentatively TRBD1 (5 bases). Germline CDR1 reads DFQATT; CDR2 reads SNEGSKA (reference sequence). This CDR3 region has 13 residues. V dropped 3 bases and J dropped 1 base, with 9 bases sitting between them. CDR3 nucleotide sequence: TGCAGTGCTAGGGTCGGGGCGAACACTGAAGCTTTCTTT. It translates to CSARVGANTEAFF.

This clonotype was counted at least ten times. The genes are TRBV19 and TRBJ2-5; D tentatively reads TRBD1 or TRBD2 (6 bases each). From germline, CDR1 is LNHDA and CDR2 SQIVND (reference sequence). Trimming stripped 10 bases from V and 5 bases from J, with 23 bases between. This CDR3 comprises 15 residues. The CDR3 region has the DNA TGTGCCATTTTCACCCCGGGGGCAGTGGAGGAGACCCAGTACTTC. Its translation: CAIFTPGAVEETQYF.

This clonotype was counted many times. The V gene is TRBV7-3, the J gene TRBJ2-1; 8 bases agree with TRBD2. Germline loops: CDR1 SGHTA, CDR2 FQGTGA. Unmatched junction bases numbered 6, after V lost 5 bases and J lost 0 bases. This CDR3 spans 16 amino acids. CDR3 sequence: CASSPTSGSSYNEQFF. CDR3 sequence (DNA): TGTGCCAGCAGCCCTACTAGCGGCAGCTCCTACAATGAGCAGTTCTTC.

This clonotype was seen a handful of times. The chain uses TRBV7-7 and TRBJ2-4; 7 positions match TRBD2. The CDR3 is 16 amino acids. V shed 1 base and J 3 bases; nucleotides not matched to a gene: 6. From germline, CDR1 is SSHAT and CDR2 FNYEAQ (reference sequence). The CDR3 nucleotides are TGTGCCAGCAGCTTAGTAGGGGAGGGGAACAAAAACATTCAGTACTTC. The encoded protein is CASSLVGEGNKNIQYF.

Ten or more counts support this clonotype. The rearrangement uses TRBV3-1 and TRBJ2-6, with 10 bases that match TRBD1. This CDR3 contains 18 residues. V gave up 5 bases and J gave up 0 bases; unmatched junction bases: 7. The germline gives CDR1 LGHDT, CDR2 YNNKEL (reference sequence). The DNA of the CDR3 is TGTGCCAGCAGCGTGGGACAGGGGAAATACTCTGGGGCCAACGTCCTGACTTTC. This encodes CASSVGQGKYSGANVLTF. Full variable domain (remainder filled in from reference TRBV3-1 and TRBJ2-6): DTAVSQTPKYLVTQMGNDKSIKCEQNLGHDTMYWYKQDSKKFLKIMFSYNNKELIINETVPNRFSPKSPDKAHLNLHINSLELGDSAVYFCASSVGQGKYSGANVLTFGAGSRLTVL.

This clonotype has a count of ten or more. The CDR3 bases are TGTGCCAGCAGTTACTCCGGGACAGGGCTCTTCGATGGCTACACCTTC. Translation gives CASSYSGTGLFDGYTF. The J gene is TRBJ1-2, the V gene TRBV6-5; 9 bases align to TRBD1. Trimming removed 0 bases from V and 6 bases from J; junction bases left unmatched: 8. Germline CDR1 is MNHEY and CDR2 is SVGAGI. The CDR3 runs to 16 residues.